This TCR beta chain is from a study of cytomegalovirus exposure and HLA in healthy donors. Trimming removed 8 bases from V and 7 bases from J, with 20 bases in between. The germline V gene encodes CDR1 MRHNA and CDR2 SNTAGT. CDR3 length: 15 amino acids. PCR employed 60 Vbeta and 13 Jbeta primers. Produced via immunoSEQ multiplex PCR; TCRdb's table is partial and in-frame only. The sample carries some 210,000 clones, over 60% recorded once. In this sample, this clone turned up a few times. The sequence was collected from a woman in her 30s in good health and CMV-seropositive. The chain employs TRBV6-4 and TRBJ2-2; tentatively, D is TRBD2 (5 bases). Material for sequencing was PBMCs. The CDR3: CASSPLAGPHGELFF. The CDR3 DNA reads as TGTGCCAGCTCTCCTTTGGCGGGCCCCCACGGGGAGCTGTTTTTT.